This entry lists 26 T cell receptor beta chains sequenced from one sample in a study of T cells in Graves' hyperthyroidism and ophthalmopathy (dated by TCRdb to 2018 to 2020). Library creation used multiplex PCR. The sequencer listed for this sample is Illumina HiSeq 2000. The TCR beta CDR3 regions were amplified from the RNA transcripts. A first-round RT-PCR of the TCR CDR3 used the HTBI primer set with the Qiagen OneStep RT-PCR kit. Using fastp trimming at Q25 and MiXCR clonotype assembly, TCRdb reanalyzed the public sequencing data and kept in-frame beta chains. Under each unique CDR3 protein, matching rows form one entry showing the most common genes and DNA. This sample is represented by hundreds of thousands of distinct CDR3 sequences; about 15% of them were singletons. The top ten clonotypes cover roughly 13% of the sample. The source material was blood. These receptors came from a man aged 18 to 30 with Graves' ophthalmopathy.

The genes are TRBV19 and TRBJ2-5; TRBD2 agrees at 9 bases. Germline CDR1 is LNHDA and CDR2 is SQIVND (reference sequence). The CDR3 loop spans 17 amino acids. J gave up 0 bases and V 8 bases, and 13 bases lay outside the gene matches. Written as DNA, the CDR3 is TGTGCCAGTCGGGGGACCCCTAGCGGGATGTACCAAGAGACCCAGTACTTC. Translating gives CASRGTPSGMYQETQYF.

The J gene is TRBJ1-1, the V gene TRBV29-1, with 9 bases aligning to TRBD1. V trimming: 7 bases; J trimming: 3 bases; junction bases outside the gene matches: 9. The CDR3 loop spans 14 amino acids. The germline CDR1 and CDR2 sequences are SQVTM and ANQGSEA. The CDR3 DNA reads TGCAGCGCGGGGACGGGACAGGGCGACACTGAAGCTTTCTTT. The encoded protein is CSAGTGQGDTEAFF.

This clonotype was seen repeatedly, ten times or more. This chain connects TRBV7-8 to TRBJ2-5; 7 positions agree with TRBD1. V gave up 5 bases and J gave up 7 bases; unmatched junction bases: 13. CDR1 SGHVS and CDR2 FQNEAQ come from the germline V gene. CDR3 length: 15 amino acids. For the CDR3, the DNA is TGTGCCAGCAGCACCCATCCCGGGACAGTTACGACCCAGTACTTC. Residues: CASSTHPGTVTTQYF.

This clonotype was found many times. DNA for the CDR3: TGTGCCAGCAGCCAAGACGGCTCAGATACGCAGTATTTT. It codes for CASSQDGSDTQYF. This rearrangement joins TRBV3-1 to TRBJ2-3; no firm D call. Trimming left V 0 bases short and J 4 bases short, with 5 bases between. Germline V gene data show CDR1 as LGHDT and CDR2 as YNNKEL (reference sequence). CDR3 length equals 13 residues.

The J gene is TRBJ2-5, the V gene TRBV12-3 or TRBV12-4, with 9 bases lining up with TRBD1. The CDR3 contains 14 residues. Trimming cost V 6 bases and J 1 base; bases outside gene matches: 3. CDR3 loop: CASRSTGGQETQYF. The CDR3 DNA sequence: TGTGCCAGCAGGTCGACAGGGGGCCAAGAGACCCAGTACTTC.

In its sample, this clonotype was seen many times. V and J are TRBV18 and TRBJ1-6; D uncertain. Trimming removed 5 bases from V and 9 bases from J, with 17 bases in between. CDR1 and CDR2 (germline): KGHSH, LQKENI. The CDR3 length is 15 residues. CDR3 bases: TGTGCCAGCTCAGCCTTGGACCCGGGGATTTCACCCCTCCACTTT. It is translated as CASSALDPGISPLHF.

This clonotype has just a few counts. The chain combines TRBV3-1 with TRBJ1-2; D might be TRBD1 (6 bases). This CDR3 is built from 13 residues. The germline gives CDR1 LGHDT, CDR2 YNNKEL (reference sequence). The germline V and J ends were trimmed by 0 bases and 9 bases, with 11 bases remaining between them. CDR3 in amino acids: CASSQERGARYTF. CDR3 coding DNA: TGTGCCAGCAGCCAAGAACGGGGGGCCCGCTACACCTTC.

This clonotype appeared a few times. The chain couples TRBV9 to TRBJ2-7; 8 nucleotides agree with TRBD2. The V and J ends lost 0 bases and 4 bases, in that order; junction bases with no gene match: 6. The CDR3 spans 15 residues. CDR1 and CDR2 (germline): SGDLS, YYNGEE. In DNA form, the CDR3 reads TGTGCCAGCAGCGTAGGGAGCGGGGGCCCGTACGAGCAGTACTTC. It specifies CASSVGSGGPYEQYF.

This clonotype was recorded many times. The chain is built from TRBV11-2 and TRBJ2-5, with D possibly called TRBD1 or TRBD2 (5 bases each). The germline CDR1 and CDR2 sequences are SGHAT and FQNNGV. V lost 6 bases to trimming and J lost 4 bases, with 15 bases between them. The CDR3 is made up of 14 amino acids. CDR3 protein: CASSWWQGVETQYF. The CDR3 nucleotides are TGTGCCAGCAGTTGGTGGCAGGGAGTAGAGACCCAGTACTTC.

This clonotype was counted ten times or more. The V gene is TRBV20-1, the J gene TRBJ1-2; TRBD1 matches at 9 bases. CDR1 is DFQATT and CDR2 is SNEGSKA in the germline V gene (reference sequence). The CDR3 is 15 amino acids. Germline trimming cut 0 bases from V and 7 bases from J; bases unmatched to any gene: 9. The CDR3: CSARDRDRALAGYTF. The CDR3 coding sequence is TGCAGTGCTAGAGATCGGGACAGGGCTCTCGCTGGCTACACCTTC.

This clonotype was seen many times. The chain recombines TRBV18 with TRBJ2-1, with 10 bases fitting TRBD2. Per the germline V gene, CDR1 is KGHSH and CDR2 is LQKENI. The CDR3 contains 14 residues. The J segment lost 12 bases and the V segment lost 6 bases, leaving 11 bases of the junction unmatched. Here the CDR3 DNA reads TGTGCCAGCTCCCCCCAGCGGGAGGGCCGGGTGCAGTTCTTC. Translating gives CASSPQREGRVQFF. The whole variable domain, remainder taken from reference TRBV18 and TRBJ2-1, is NAGVMQNPRHLVRRRGQEARLRCSPMKGHSHVYWYRQLPEEGLKFMVYLQKENIIDESGMPKERFSAEFPKEGPSILRIQQVVRGDSAAYFCASSPQREGRVQFFGPGTRLTVL.

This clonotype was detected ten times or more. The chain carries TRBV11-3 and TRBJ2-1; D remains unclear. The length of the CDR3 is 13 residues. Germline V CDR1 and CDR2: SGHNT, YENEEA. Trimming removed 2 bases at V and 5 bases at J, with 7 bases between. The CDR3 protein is CASSLLDNNEQFF. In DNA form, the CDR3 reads TGTGCCAGCAGCTTACTAGATAACAATGAGCAGTTCTTC.

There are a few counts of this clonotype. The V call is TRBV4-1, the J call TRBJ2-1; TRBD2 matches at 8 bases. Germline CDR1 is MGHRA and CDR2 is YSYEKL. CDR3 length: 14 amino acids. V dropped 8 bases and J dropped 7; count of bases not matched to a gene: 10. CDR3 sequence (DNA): TGCGCCAGCCGTGGGGCGGGGGGTGGTAATGAGCAGTTCTTC. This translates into CASRGAGGGNEQFF.

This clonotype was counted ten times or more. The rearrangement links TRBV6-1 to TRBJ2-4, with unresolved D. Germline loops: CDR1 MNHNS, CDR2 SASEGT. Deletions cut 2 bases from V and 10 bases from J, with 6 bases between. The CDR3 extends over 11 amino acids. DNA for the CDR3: TGTGCCAGCAGTGAACTGGATATTCAGTACTTC. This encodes CASSELDIQYF.

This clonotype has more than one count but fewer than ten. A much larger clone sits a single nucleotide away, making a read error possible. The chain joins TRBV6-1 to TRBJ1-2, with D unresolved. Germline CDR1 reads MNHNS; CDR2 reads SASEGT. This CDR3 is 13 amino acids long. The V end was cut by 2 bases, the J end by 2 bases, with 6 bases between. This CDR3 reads CASSERGNYGYTF. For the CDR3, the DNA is TGTGCCAGCAGTGAAAGAGGGAACTATGGCTACACCTTC.

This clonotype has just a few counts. The CDR3 sequence: CASSVGRVPMNTEAFF. Written as DNA, the CDR3 is TGTGCCAGCAGCGTAGGCAGGGTCCCCATGAACACTGAAGCTTTCTTT. The chain combines TRBV9 with TRBJ1-1; a possible D gene is TRBD1 (5 bases). Deletions cut 0 bases from V and 0 bases from J, with 12 bases between. The CDR3 sequence is 16 residues long. Germline lookup yields CDR1 SGDLS and CDR2 YYNGEE.

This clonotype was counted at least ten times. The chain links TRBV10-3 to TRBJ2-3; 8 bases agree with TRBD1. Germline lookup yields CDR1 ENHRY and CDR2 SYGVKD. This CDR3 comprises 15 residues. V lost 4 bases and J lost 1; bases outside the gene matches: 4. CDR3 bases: TGTGCCATCAGTGGGACAGGGCCAGGCACAGATACGCAGTATTTT. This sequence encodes CAISGTGPGTDTQYF.

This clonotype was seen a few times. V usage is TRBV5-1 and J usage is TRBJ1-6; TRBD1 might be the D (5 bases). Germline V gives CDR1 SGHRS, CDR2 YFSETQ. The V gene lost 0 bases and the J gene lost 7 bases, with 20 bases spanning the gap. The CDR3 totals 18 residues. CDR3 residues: CASSLEWDPRRKNSPLHF. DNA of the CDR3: TGCGCCAGCAGCTTGGAGTGGGACCCCCGCAGGAAAAATTCACCCCTCCACTTT.

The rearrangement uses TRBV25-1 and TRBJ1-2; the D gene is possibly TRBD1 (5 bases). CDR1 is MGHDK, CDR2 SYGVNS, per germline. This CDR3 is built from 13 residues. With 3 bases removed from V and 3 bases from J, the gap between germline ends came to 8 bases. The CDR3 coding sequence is TGTGCCAGCAGTGAGATGGGGGACTATGGCTACACCTTC. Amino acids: CASSEMGDYGYTF.

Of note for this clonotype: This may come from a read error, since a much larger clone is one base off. This CDR3 is CASSQPTSGGGPEQYF. CDR3 DNA: TGTGCCAGCAGCCAACCGACTAGCGGGGGGGGCCCCGAGCAGTACTTC. The gene calls are TRBV7-9 and TRBJ2-7; 14 nucleotides align to TRBD2. The length of the CDR3 is 16 residues. Germline CDR1 SEHNR, CDR2 FQNEAQ (reference sequence). Trimming at V came to 5 bases and at J to 6 bases, leaving 9 bases not matched to a gene.

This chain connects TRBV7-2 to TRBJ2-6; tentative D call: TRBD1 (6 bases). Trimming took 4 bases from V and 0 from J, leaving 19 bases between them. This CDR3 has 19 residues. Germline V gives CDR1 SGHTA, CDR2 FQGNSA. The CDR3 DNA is TGTGCCAGCAGCTCAGGCACAGGGTGGGACCTCTCTGGGGCCAACGTCCTGACTTTC. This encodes CASSSGTGWDLSGANVLTF.

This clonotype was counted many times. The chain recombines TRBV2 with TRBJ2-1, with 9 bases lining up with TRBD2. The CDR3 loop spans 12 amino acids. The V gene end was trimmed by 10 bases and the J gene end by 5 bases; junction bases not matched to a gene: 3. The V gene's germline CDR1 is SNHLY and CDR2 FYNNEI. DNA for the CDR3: TGTGCCATGACTAGCGGTGACAATGAGCAGTTCTTC. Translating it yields CAMTSGDNEQFF.

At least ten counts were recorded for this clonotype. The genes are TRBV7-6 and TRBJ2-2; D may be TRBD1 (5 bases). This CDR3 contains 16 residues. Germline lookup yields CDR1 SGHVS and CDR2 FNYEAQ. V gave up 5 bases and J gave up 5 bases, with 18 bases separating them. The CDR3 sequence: CASSPRQGWETGELFF. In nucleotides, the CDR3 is TGTGCCAGCAGCCCTCGGCAGGGATGGGAAACCGGGGAGCTGTTTTTT.

The CDR3 loop is CASSGRASETQYF. In nucleotides, the CDR3 is TGCGCCAGCAGCGGGCGGGCAAGCGAGACCCAGTACTTC. This chain links TRBV5-1 with TRBJ2-5, with a possible D match to TRBD2 (5 bases). Germline-derived CDR1 and CDR2 are SGHRS and YFSETQ. The CDR3 is made up of 13 amino acids. V gave up 4 bases and J gave up 5 bases, with 12 bases separating them. Together with reference TRBV5-1 and TRBJ2-5, the CDR3 gives the full variable domain: KAGVTQTPRYLIKTRGQQVTLSCSPISGHRSVSWYQQTPGQGLQFLFEYFSETQRNKGNFPGRFSGRQFSNSRSEMNVSTLELGDSALYLCASSGRASETQYFGPGTRLLVL.

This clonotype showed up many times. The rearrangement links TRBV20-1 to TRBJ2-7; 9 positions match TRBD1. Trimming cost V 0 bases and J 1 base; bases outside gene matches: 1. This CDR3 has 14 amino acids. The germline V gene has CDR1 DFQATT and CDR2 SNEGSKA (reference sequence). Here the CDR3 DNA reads TGCAGTGCTAGAGAGGACAGGGGTTCCTACGAGCAGTACTTC. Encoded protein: CSAREDRGSYEQYF.

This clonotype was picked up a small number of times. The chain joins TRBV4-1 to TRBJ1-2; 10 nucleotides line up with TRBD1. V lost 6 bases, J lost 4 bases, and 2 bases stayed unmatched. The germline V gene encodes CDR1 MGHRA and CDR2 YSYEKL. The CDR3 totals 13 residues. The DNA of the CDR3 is TGCGCCAGCAGGGGGACAGGGGCCTATGGCTACACCTTC. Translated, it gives CASRGTGAYGYTF.